This T cell receptor (beta chain) was profiled in a study of identical twins. Study-wide results and caveats: Potential partial confounding of zero-insertion analyses by invariant MAIT and iNKT cells was noted. Conclusions relied on cross-sectional statistical analysis, not following the same donors.

The CDR3 is 15 amino acids. The V segment lost 7 bases and the J segment 2 bases; nucleotides outside the gene matches: 8. Germline V gives CDR1 SGHTA, CDR2 FQGNSA. Using its own MiXCR run on the 5' RACE reads, TCRdb lists one record per CDR3 protein. Of a few hundred thousand distinct CDR3 sequences in the sample, 20% to 25% were seen once. In every case, the donor was a healthy Caucasian. This clonotype showed up just a few times. Its antigen remains unidentified. These same data were also listed under a study on T cells expressing NK-cell markers. That source reports: Of the CD8+ T cells in about 6 donors, roughly 1.0-7.5% belonged to dominant NKG2C+ clonotypes.

The rearrangement joins TRBV7-2 to TRBJ2-7, with 10 bases fitting TRBD2. The sequence was obtained from a woman between 18 and 29 years old in good health. What was sequenced was CD4+ T cells sorted from blood. CDR3 amino acids: CASNSASGRAYEQYF. CDR3 nucleotide sequence: TGTGCCAGCAATTCGGCGAGCGGGAGGGCCTACGAGCAGTACTTC.